This TCR beta chain was found in a study of T cells in Graves' hyperthyroidism and ophthalmopathy. Researchers took RNA transcripts and amplified the TCR beta CDR3 regions from them. TCR CDR3 underwent first-round RT-PCR with the HTBI primer set. TCRdb recomputed calls from the multiplex PCR reads with MiXCR, one row per CDR3 protein. Of fewer than 650,000 distinct CDR3 sequences in the sample, 14% were seen once. The study excluded patients with uncontrolled infection, other autoimmune disease, pregnancy or lactation. PBMCs stemmed from about 9.5 ml fresh peripheral blood. Germline CDR1 LGHNA, CDR2 YNFKEQ. V shed 1 base, J shed 2 bases, and the junction held 7 bases outside the gene matches. The CDR3 is made up of 17 amino acids. This clonotype was picked up a small number of times.

The receptor's source is a woman aged 40 to 50 with Graves' hyperthyroidism. The chain carries TRBV4-2 and TRBJ2-5; 10 bases line up with TRBD2. Sequencing was carried out using blood. CDR3 residues: CASSQGGGTSEQETQYF. The DNA of the CDR3 is TGTGCCAGCAGCCAAGGGGGCGGGACTAGCGAACAAGAGACCCAGTACTTC.